What follows describes a single TCR beta chain. Its antigen remains unidentified. It has no much larger one-base neighbor in the sample; base qualities were not kept. This specimen comes from a study of T cell changes during pregnancy in multiple sclerosis (dated by TCRdb to 2018 to 2020). In the study overall: In women with multiple sclerosis, the researchers looked at how the T cell repertoire shifted as pregnancy progressed.

Trimming at the junction amounts to 4 bases on V and 4 bases on J, and the germline ends lie 13 bases apart. Spanning cysteine to phenylalanine, the CDR3 consists of 14 amino acids. Only CDR3 DNA remains: 42 bases, in frame from the first base. CDR1 is given as MDHEN and CDR2 as SYDVKM, both from the germline V gene. Library creation used the immunoSEQ multiplex PCR assay. The table was pulled from immuneACCESS by TCRdb, which kept in-frame rearrangements only. Such tables lose some clones; where checked, under half of the loss comes from unresolved V genes, and the rest has no known cause. The sample has around 130,000 clones on record, approximately 93% of them singletons. The leading ten clones occupy roughly 6% of the sample.

The sample consisted of peripheral blood, taken before pregnancy. This receptor was taken from a female donor with multiple sclerosis, enrolled in a pregnancy study. This receptor chain uses TRBV28 and TRBJ1-1, and the D gene may be TRBD1, 5 bases matching. The base sequence is TGTGCCAGCAGTTCCAGGGCGACGGGCACTGAAGCTTTCTTT. This gives the protein CASSSRATGTEAFF.